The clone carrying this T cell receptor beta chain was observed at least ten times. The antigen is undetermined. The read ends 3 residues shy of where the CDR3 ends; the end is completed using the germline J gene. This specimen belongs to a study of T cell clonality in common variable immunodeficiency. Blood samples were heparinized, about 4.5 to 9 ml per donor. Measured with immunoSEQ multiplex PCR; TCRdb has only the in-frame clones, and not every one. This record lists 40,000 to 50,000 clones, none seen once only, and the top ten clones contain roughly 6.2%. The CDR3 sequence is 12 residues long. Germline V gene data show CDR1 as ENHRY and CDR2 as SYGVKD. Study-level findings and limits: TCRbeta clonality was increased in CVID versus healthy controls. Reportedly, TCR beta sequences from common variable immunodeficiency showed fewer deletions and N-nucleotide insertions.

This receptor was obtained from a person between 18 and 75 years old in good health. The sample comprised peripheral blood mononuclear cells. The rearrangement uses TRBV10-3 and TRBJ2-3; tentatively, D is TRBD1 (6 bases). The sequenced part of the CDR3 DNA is TGTGCCATCAGTGACAGCCAGGGGCCG. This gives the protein CAISDSQGP. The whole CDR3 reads CAISDSQGPQYF.